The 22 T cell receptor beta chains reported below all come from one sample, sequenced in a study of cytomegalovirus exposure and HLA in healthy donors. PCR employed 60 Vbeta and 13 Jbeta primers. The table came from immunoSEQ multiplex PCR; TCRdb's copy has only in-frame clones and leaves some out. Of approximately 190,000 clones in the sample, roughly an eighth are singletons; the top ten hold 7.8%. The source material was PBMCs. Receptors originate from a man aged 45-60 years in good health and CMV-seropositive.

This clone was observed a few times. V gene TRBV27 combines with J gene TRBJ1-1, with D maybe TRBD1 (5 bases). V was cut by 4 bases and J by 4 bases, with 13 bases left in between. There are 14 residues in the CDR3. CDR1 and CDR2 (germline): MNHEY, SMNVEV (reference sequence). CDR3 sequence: CASSWEGWGTEAFF. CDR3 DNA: TGTGCCAGCAGTTGGGAGGGGTGGGGCACTGAAGCTTTCTTT.

CDR3 sequence (DNA): TGTGCCAGCAGCCTAATCGGACAGGGGAAGACTGAAGCTTTCTTT. Residues: CASSLIGQGKTEAFF. The chain uses TRBV7-2 and TRBJ1-1, with 9 nucleotides matching TRBD1. In germline, CDR1 is SGHTA, CDR2 FQGNSA. The CDR3 is 15 amino acids. After removal of 5 bases from V and 5 bases from J, the junction contained 9 bases not matched to a gene.

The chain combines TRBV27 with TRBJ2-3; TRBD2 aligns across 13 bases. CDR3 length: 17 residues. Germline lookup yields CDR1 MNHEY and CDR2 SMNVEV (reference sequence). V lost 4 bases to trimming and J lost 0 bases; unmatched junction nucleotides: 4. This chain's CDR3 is CASSSGTSGISTDTQYF. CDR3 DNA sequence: TGTGCCAGCAGTTCCGGGACTAGCGGGATTAGCACAGATACGCAGTATTTT.

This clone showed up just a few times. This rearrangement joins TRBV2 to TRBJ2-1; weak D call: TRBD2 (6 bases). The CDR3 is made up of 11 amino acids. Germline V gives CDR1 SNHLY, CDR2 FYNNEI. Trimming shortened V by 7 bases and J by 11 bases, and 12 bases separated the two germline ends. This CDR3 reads CASNLSGQQFF. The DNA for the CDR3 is TGTGCCAGCAACCTGAGCGGGCAGCAGTTCTTC.

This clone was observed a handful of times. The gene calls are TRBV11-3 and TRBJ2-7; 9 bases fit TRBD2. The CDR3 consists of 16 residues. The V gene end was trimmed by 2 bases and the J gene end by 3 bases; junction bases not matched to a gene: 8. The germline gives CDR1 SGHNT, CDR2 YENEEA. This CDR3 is CASSLRGSGGYYEQYV. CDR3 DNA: TGTGCCAGCAGCTTAAGAGGTAGCGGGGGCTACTACGAGCAGTACGTC.

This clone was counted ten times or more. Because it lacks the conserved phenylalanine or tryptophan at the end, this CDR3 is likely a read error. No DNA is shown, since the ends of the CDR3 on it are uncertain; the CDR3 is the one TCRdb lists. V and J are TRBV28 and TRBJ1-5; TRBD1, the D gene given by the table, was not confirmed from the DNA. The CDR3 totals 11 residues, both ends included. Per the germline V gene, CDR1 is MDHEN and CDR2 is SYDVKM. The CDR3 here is CASSFPQPKHL.

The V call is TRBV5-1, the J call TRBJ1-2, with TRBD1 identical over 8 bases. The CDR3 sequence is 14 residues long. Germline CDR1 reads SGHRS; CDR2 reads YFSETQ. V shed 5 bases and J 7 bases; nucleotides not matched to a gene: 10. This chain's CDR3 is CASSPVGQGIGYTF. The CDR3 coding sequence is TGCGCCAGCAGTCCTGTAGGACAGGGAATTGGCTACACCTTC.

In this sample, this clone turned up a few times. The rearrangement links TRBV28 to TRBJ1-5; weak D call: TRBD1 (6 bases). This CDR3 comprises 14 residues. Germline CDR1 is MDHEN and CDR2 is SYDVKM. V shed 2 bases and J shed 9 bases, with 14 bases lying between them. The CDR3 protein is CASSLRGGKRPQHF. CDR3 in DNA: TGTGCCAGCAGTTTAAGGGGGGGGAAGAGGCCCCAGCATTTT.

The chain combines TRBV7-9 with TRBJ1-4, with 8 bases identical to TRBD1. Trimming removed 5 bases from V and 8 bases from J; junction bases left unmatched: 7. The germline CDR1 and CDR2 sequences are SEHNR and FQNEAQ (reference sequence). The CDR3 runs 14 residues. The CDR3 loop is CASSPRGTGEKLFF. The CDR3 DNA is TGTGCCAGCAGCCCCAGGGGGACAGGCGAAAAACTGTTTTTT.

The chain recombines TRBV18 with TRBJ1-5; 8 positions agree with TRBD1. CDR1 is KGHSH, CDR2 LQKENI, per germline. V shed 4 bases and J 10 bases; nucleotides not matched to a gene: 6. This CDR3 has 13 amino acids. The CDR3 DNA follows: TGTGCCAGCTCACAGTCCGGACAGGGCCCCCAGCATTTT. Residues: CASSQSGQGPQHF.

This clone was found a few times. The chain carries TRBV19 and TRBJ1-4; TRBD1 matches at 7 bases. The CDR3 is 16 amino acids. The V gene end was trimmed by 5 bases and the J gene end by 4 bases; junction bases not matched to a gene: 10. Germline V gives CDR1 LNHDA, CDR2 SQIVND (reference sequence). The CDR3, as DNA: TGTGCCAGTAGTGCGAACCTGGGACAGTTTAATGAAAAACTGTTTTTT. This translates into CASSANLGQFNEKLFF.

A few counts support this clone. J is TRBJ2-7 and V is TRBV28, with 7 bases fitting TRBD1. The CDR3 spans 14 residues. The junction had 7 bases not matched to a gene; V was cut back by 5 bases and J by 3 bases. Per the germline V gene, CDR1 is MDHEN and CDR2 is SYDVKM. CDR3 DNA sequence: TGTGCCAGCAGTCCTTCGGGACAGAACTACGAGCAGTACGTC. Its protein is CASSPSGQNYEQYV.

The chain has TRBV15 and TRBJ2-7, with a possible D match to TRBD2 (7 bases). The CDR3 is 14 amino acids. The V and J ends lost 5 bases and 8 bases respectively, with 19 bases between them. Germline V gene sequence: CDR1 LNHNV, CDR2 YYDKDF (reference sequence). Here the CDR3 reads CATSRGRGREKQYV. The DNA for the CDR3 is TGTGCCACCAGCCGCGGGCGGGGGCGGGAGAAGCAGTACGTC.

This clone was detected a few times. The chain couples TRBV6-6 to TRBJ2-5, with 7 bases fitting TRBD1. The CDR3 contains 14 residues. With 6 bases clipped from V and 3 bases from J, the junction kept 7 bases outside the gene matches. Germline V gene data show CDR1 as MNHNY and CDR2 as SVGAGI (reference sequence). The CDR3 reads CASSTHGTEETQYF. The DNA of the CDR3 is TGTGCCAGCAGCACCCATGGGACAGAAGAGACCCAGTACTTC.

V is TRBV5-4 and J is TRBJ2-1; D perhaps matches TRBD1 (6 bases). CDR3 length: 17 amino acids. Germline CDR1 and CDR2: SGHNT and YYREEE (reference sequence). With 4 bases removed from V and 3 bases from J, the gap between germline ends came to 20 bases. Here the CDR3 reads CASSPRATGPLYNEQFF. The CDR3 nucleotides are TGTGCCAGCAGCCCGCGGGCCACAGGGCCCCTCTACAATGAGCAGTTCTTC.

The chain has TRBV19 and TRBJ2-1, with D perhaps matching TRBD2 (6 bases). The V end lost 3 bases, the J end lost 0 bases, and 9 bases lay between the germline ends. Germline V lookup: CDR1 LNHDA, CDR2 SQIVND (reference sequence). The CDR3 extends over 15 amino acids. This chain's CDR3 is CASSMRRASYNEQFF. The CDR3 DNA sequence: TGTGCCAGTAGTATGCGGAGGGCCTCCTACAATGAGCAGTTCTTC. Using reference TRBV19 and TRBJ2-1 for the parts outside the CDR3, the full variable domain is DGGITQSPKYLFRKEGQNVTLSCEQNLNHDAMYWYRQDPGQGLRLIYYSQIVNDFQKGDIAEGYSVSREKKESFPLTVTSAQKNPTAFYLCASSMRRASYNEQFFGPGTRLTVL.

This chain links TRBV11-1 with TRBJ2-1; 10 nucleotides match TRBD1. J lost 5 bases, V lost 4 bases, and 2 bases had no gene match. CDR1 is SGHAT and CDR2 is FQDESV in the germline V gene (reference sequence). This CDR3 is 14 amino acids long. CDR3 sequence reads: CASSSGTGDNEQFF. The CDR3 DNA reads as TGTGCCAGCAGCTCCGGGACAGGGGACAATGAGCAGTTCTTC.

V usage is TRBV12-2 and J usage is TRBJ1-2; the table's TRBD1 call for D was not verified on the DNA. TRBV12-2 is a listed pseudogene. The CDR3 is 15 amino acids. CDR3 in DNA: TGTGCAAGTCGCTTACCGGGACAGGGAGACTATGGCTACACCTTC. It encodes CASRLPGQGDYGYTF.

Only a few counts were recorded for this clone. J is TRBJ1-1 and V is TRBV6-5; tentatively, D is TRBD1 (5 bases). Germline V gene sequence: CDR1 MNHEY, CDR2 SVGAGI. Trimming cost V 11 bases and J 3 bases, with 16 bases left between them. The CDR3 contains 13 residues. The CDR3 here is CAVHRGVDTEAFF. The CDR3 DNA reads TGTGCCGTCCACCGGGGGGTAGACACTGAAGCTTTCTTT.

CDR3 coding DNA: TGTGCCAGCTCACCAGAACAGAGCTCCTACAATGAGCAGTTCTTC. This translates into CASSPEQSSYNEQFF. The J gene is TRBJ2-1, the V gene TRBV18; D not resolved. This CDR3 spans 15 amino acids. CDR1 is KGHSH and CDR2 is LQKENI in the germline V gene. Trimming removed 2 bases from V and 0 bases from J, with 8 bases in between.

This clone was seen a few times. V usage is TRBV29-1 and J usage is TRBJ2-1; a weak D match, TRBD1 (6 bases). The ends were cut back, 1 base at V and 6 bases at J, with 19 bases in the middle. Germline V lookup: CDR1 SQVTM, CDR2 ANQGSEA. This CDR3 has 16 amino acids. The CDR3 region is CSVEGGRTARINEQFF. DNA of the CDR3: TGCAGCGTTGAAGGGGGCCGGACAGCAAGAATCAATGAGCAGTTCTTC.

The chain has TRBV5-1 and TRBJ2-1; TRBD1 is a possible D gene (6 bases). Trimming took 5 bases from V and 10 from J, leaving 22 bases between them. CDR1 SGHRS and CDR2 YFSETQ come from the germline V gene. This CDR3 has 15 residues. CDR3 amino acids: CASRQGPYPPHEQFF. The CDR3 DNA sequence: TGCGCCAGCAGACAGGGACCGTACCCCCCTCACGAGCAGTTCTTC.